A selection of T cell receptor beta chains follows, all from one sample in a study of blood T cell repertoires in COVID-19. TCRdb keeps only in-frame clones here, not all; method: immunoSEQ multiplex PCR. The sample has around 140,000 clones, approximately 82% seen once; the top ten hold 10% to 13%. Source material: peripheral blood. Receptors were obtained from a man in his 60s with active or convalescent COVID-19. Both conserved end residues are part of each CDR3. The order of the fields is clone size, CDR3 length, J gene, D gene, V gene, CDR3 protein, CDR3 DNA. A D gene is named only where the DNA matches it firmly. Size values are once, few and many counts, or a class for expanded clones, and some rows have none.

-	14	TRBJ1-4	-	TRBV6-5	CASSKRTANEKLFF	TGTGCCAGCAGCAAGAGGACAGCTAATGAAAAACTGTTTTTT
-	15	TRBJ1-1	TRBD1	TRBV25-1	CASSHMGQANTEAFF	TGTGCCAGCAGTCACATGGGACAGGCGAACACTGAAGCTTTCTTT
-	13	TRBJ1-1	-	TRBV19	CASSIVAGTEAFF	TGTGCCAGTAGTATAGTAGCGGGCACTGAAGCTTTCTTT
-	14	TRBJ1-6	-	TRBV4-3	CASSSEAIDSPLHF	TGCGCCAGCAGCTCCGAGGCCATTGATTCACCCCTCCACTTT
-	19	TRBJ1-2	-	TRBV7-2	CASSQITPHTGIWRYGYTF	TGTGCCAGCAGTCAAATCACCCCCCACACAGGGATATGGCGCTATGGCTACACCTTC
-	15	TRBJ2-1	TRBD2	TRBV7-9	CASSTSGREYNEQFF	TGTGCCAGCAGCACTAGCGGGAGGGAATACAATGAGCAGTTCTTC
-	16	TRBJ2-2	TRBD1	TRBV19	CASSIAGQGFTGELFF	TGTGCCAGTAGTATAGCCGGACAGGGATTCACCGGGGAGCTGTTTTTT
-	17	TRBJ2-3	TRBD2	TRBV9	CASSTRLAGLTTDTQYF	TGTGCCAGCAGCACGCGACTAGCGGGCCTGACAACAGATACGCAGTATTTT
-	17	TRBJ1-5	-	TRBV29-1	CSVDVSKGFASNQPQHF	TGCAGCGTTGATGTTTCCAAGGGGTTCGCTAGCAATCAGCCCCAGCATTTT
few	16	TRBJ2-2	TRBD2	TRBV14	CASSQRLAGATGELFF	TGTGCCAGCAGCCAGAGGCTAGCGGGGGCAACCGGGGAGCTGTTTTTT
-	15	TRBJ2-5	-	TRBV11-3	CASSLDPGGLETQYF	TGTGCCAGCAGCTTAGATCCCGGGGGGCTAGAGACCCAGTACTTC
few	13	TRBJ1-4	-	TRBV12-3/TRBV12-4	CASRTAPNEKLFF	TGTGCCAGCAGGACTGCCCCTAATGAAAAACTGTTTTTT
-	14	TRBJ2-7	-	TRBV6-1	CASSEAGSSYEQYF	TGTGCCAGCAGTGAAGCTGGCAGCTCCTACGAGCAGTACTTC
-	13	TRBJ1-1	-	TRBV7-8	CASSLDRNTEAFF	TGTGCCAGCAGCCTCGACAGGAACACTGAAGCTTTCTTT
-	16	TRBJ2-2	TRBD1	TRBV6-2/TRBV6-3	CASSQDRGPNTGELFF	TGTGCCAGCAGTCAAGACAGGGGTCCGAACACCGGGGAGCTGTTTTTT
-	13	TRBJ1-2	-	TRBV27	CASSSYTDYGYTF	TGTGCCAGCAGTTCGTACACCGATTATGGCTACACCTTC
-	16	TRBJ1-5	TRBD1	TRBV18	CASSPPNRGSAQPQHF	TGTGCCAGCTCACCACCGAACAGGGGGTCAGCTCAGCCCCAGCATTTT
-	15	TRBJ2-1	TRBD2	TRBV18	CASSPGLTSYNEQFF	TGTGCCAGCTCGCCGGGACTAACCTCCTACAATGAGCAGTTCTTC
-	18	TRBJ1-2	-	TRBV4-3	CASSQGLGTGSLNYGYTF	TGCGCCAGCAGCCAAGGGTTGGGCACAGGAAGCCTTAACTATGGCTACACCTTC
-	16	TRBJ1-6	-	TRBV18	CASSLLDSSYNSPLHF	TGTGCCAGCTCACTACTCGACAGCTCCTATAATTCACCCCTCCACTTT
-	19	TRBJ1-1	TRBD1	TRBV28	CASSLSGDRNVPMNTEAFF	TGTGCCAGCAGTTTATCTGGGGACAGGAACGTTCCTATGAACACTGAAGCTTTCTTT
-	18	TRBJ2-2	TRBD2	TRBV9	CASSVGGPLAGYTGELFF	TGTGCCAGCAGCGTAGGAGGACCACTAGCGGGGTACACCGGGGAGCTGTTTTTT
-	16	TRBJ1-2	TRBD1	TRBV4-3	CASSQGQGILYGGYTF	TGCGCCAGCAGCCAGGGACAGGGGATTTTGTATGGTGGCTACACCTTC
-	17	TRBJ1-4	-	TRBV2	CASSSRGGRRANEKLFF	TGTGCCAGCAGTTCCCGGGGGGGGCGAAGAGCTAATGAAAAACTGTTTTTT
-	17	TRBJ2-3	TRBD2	TRBV18	CASSPGLAGRRTDTQYF	TGTGCCAGCTCACCGGGACTAGCGGGGAGGCGCACAGATACGCAGTATTTT
once	16	TRBJ2-1	TRBD1	TRBV5-1	CASSLVTGVRNNEQFF	TGCGCCAGCAGCTTGGTAACAGGGGTGAGGAACAATGAGCAGTTCTTC
-	12	TRBJ1-2	-	TRBV2	CASSARFDGYTF	TGTGCCAGCAGTGCCAGGTTCGATGGCTACACCTTC
-	17	TRBJ1-1	TRBD1	TRBV7-9	CASSRGGTGASDTEAFF	TGTGCCAGCAGCCGGGGTGGGACAGGGGCGTCGGACACTGAAGCTTTCTTT
-	14	TRBJ1-4	TRBD1	TRBV5-1	CASSQGQGSEKLFF	TGCGCCAGCAGCCAGGGACAGGGAAGCGAAAAACTGTTTTTT
-	15	TRBJ1-2	-	TRBV6-6	CATLYIRTTYYGYTF	TGTGCCACCCTTTATATCCGGACAACTTACTATGGCTACACCTTC
once	14	TRBJ2-1	TRBD1	TRBV4-1	CASSLLTGGNEQFF	TGCGCCAGCAGCCTCCTGACAGGGGGGAATGAGCAGTTCTTC
-	12	TRBJ2-5	-	TRBV11-3	CASSPRWETQYF	TGTGCCAGCAGCCCCCGGTGGGAGACCCAGTACTTC
-	12	TRBJ1-5	-	TRBV28	CASRDSNQPQHF	TGTGCCAGCCGAGATAGCAATCAGCCCCAGCATTTT
once	17	TRBJ2-2	-	TRBV7-2	CASSLALGVTGTGELFF	TGTGCCAGCAGCTTAGCTCTGGGGGTCACAGGGACCGGGGAGCTGTTTTTT
-	15	TRBJ1-1	TRBD1	TRBV2	CASKEGTGMNTEAFF	TGTGCCAGCAAAGAAGGGACAGGGATGAACACTGAAGCTTTCTTT
-	18	TRBJ1-2	TRBD1	TRBV4-3	CASSPAGTGGVLSYGYTF	TGCGCCAGCAGCCCTGCGGGGACAGGGGGAGTATTAAGCTATGGCTACACCTTC
-	14	TRBJ1-5	-	TRBV5-4	CASSQQGRNQPQHF	TGTGCCAGCAGCCAACAGGGCAGGAATCAGCCCCAGCATTTT
-	15	TRBJ1-2	-	TRBV9	CASSVEPRSGYGYTF	TGTGCCAGCAGCGTAGAGCCCAGGTCCGGCTATGGCTACACCTTC
-	15	TRBJ1-2	-	TRBV12-5	CASGLVSAGNYGYTF	TGTGCTAGTGGTTTGGTATCTGCAGGAAACTATGGCTACACCTTC
-	12	TRBJ1-2	-	TRBV28	CASRRANYGYTF	TGTGCCAGCCGCAGGGCGAACTATGGCTACACCTTC
once	18	TRBJ2-1	-	TRBV24-1	CATSDPPTPLSSYNEQFF	TGTGCCACCAGTGACCCTCCGACACCTTTGAGCTCCTACAATGAGCAGTTCTTC
-	16	TRBJ1-2	-	TRBV13	CASSLGLAGSGYGYTF	TGTGCCAGCAGCTTAGGCCTAGCGGGCTCGGGGTATGGCTACACCTTC
-	17	TRBJ2-3	-	TRBV6-4	CASSPIWTEEWADTQYF	TGTGCCAGCAGTCCGATCTGGACGGAGGAGTGGGCAGATACGCAGTATTTT
few	13	TRBJ1-1	-	TRBV19	CASSISGGPEAFF	TGTGCCAGTAGTATATCGGGGGGGCCTGAAGCTTTCTTT
few	13	TRBJ1-1	TRBD1	TRBV9	CASSGGTATEAFF	TGTGCCAGCAGCGGCGGGACAGCCACTGAAGCTTTCTTT
-	15	TRBJ1-2	-	TRBV6-6	CASSPPPDRNYGYTF	TGTGCCAGCAGTCCACCCCCAGACAGAAACTATGGCTACACCTTC
few	15	TRBJ2-1	-	TRBV11-3	CASSLLRDPYNEQFF	TGTGCCAGCAGCTTATTGCGGGACCCCTACAATGAGCAGTTCTTC
few	15	TRBJ1-2	-	TRBV6-5	CASSAPGNANYGYTF	TGTGCCAGCAGCGCCCCGGGTAACGCCAACTATGGCTACACCTTC
-	16	TRBJ2-3	-	TRBV7-9	CASSLVRLPTTDTQYF	TGTGCCAGCAGCTTAGTACGCCTGCCTACCACAGATACGCAGTATTTT
few	14	TRBJ2-7	TRBD1	TRBV7-9	CASSPGQGDYEQYF	TGTGCCAGCAGCCCTGGACAGGGCGACTACGAGCAGTACTTC
few	13	TRBJ1-3	-	TRBV20-1	CSASRHGVNTIYF	TGCAGTGCTAGTAGGCACGGGGTGAACACCATATATTTT